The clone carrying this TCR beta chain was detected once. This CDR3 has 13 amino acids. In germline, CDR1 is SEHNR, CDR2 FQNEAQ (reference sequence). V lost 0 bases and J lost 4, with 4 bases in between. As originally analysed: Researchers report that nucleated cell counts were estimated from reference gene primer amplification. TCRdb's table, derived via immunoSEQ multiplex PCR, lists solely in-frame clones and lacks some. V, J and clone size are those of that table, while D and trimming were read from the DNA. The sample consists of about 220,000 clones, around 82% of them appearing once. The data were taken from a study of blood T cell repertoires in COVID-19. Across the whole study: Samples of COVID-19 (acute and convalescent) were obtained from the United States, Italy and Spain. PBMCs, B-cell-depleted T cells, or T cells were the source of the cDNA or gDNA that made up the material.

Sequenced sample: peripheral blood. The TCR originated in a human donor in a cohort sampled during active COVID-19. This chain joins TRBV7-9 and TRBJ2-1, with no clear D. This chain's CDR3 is CASSLALYNEQFF. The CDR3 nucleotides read TGTGCCAGCAGCTTAGCCCTATACAATGAGCAGTTCTTC.